This T cell receptor (beta chain) was sequenced for a study of cytomegalovirus exposure and HLA in healthy donors. Notes on the study in general: In a later analysis, TCR beta V- and J-gene trimming was associated with a missense DCLRE1C variant. In an earlier analysis, about 87% or about 30%: the productive usage of most TCR beta V segments. The analysis excluded some indistinguishable V segments, including TRBV6-2 and TRBV6-3.

The PCR had 60 Vbeta and 13 Jbeta primers. Here immunoSEQ multiplex PCR was the method, and the copy in TCRdb shows in-frame clones only, minus some. Found here are 35,000 to 50,000 clones, roughly half of them singletons; the top ten hold 5% to 6.5%. Germline V CDR1 and CDR2: MGHDK, SYGVNS. This CDR3 comprises 11 residues. The V gene lost 6 bases and the J gene lost 6 bases, with 8 bases spanning the gap. Comment on this clone: As yet, its antigen is unknown.

The chain combines TRBV25-1 with TRBJ1-1, with no clear D. The origin of this receptor is a man between 60 and 70 years old in good health and CMV-seronegative. Sequencing used PBMCs. CDR3 nucleotides: TGTGCCAGCAGAAGGGAGTCTGAAGCTTTCTTT. Translation: CASRRESEAFF.